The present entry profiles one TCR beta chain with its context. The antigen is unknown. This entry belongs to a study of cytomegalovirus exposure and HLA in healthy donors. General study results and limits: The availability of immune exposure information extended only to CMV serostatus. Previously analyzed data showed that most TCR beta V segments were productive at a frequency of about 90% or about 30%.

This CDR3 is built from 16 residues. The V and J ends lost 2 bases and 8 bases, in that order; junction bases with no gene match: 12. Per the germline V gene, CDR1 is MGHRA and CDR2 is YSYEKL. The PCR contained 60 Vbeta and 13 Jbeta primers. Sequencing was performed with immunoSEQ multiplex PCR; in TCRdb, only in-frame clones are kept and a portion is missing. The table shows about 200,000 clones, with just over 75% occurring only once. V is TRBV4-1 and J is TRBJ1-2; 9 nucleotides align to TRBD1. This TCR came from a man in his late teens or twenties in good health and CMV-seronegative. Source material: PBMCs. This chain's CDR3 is CASSQRSTGGDNGYTF. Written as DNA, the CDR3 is TGCGCCAGCAGCCAAAGATCGACAGGGGGGGACAACGGCTACACCTTC.